This TCR beta chain was sequenced in a study of beta chain features in type 1 diabetes. About the study: Regarding age, gender and cell yields, patients proved similar to healthy donors.

Of note for this clone: Its antigen is unknown.

The purity of all sorted populations exceeded 98%. Since all of the isolated RNA was reverse transcribed, expressed TCRB transcripts were what got sequenced. Profiled with immunoSEQ multiplex PCR; TCRdb holds only in-frame clones, not every one. The profile shows about 110,000 clones, approximately 39% of them singletons. Study-level points and caveats: Type 1 diabetes patients had moderately but significantly shorter TCRB CDR3s in all four CD4+ subsets.

This CDR3 region has 14 residues. Germline V lookup: CDR1 WSHSY, CDR2 SAAADI. With V trimmed by 7 bases and J by 6 bases, 9 bases remained unmatched. The chain links TRBV10-2 to TRBJ2-1, with 7 nucleotides matching TRBD2. Sequenced sample: stem cell memory CD4+ T cells from blood. This TCR came from a woman younger than 30 in good health. CDR3: CASTLGLPPNEQFF. CDR3 sequence (DNA): TGCGCCAGCACTTTGGGACTACCCCCCAATGAGCAGTTCTTC.